The rows below give T cell receptor beta chains drawn from one sample of a study of T-cell reconstitution after alpha-beta-depleted transplantation in children. From the PCR reads, TCRdb called clonotypes with MiXCR, one entry per CDR3 protein. Altogether roughly 490,000 distinct CDR3 sequences are present, over 10% being singletons, with the ten largest covering approximately 14%. The specimen was PBMCs, mostly from graft donor cells, collected 180 days after TCRalphabeta/CD19-depleted stem cell transplant. The receptors derive from a female patient between 2 and 15 years old who had a stem cell transplant for aplastic anemia, so the T cells may come from the graft donor. Both conserved end residues are part of each CDR3. D genes are given only for firm matches. The listing skips clone size in some rows; elsewhere it reads once, few, many or a size class.

TRBJ1-6	many	.	TRBV12-3/TRBV12-4	TGTGCCAGCAGTTTAAGGGGCGTAGGGCGGTCACCCCTCCACTTT	CASSLRGVGRSPLHF
TRBJ2-5	few	.	TRBV7-9	TGTGCCAGCAGCTCTCATGGGCAGATACAAGAGACCCAGTACTTC	CASSSHGQIQETQYF
TRBJ2-2	few	TRBD2	TRBV28	TGTGCCAGCTCTTCCGGCGGGAGGGTCGTCTCCGGGGAGCTGTTTTTT	CASSSGGRVVSGELFF
TRBJ1-1	few	TRBD1	TRBV5-1	TGCGCCAGCAGCTTGGAGGGACAGGGAGGTTCTGAAGCTTTCTTT	CASSLEGQGGSEAFF
TRBJ2-3	many	.	TRBV12-3/TRBV12-4	TGTGCCAGCAGCTGGCGGGGAGATACGCAGTATTTT	CASSWRGDTQYF
TRBJ2-1	few	TRBD2	TRBV7-3	TGTGCCAGCAGCAGGACTAGCGGGAGCCTTGACGAGCAGTTCTTC	CASSRTSGSLDEQFF
TRBJ2-1	many	.	TRBV9	TGTGCCAGCAGCGTAGTACAGGAGGGACCAACCTACAATGAGCAGTTCTTC	CASSVVQEGPTYNEQFF
TRBJ2-1	.	.	TRBV6-5	TGTGCCAGCAGTTACTCAGGACCGGGTCATCCCGGCCCCCCCAATGAGCAGTTCTTC	CASSYSGPGHPGPPNEQFF
TRBJ2-2	many	TRBD1	TRBV5-1	TGCGCCAGCAGCTCGGGACAGGTTAACACCGGGGAGCTGTTTTTT	CASSSGQVNTGELFF
TRBJ1-2	few	.	TRBV29-1	TGCAGCGTTGAATACGGACAGTCACACTATGGCTACACCTTC	CSVEYGQSHYGYTF
TRBJ2-3	few	.	TRBV21-1	TGTGCCAGCGGGGATCCGACAGATACGCAGTATTTT	CASGDPTDTQYF
TRBJ1-4	.	TRBD1	TRBV6-5	TGTGCCAGCAGTTCTAGGGGGACAGGGCTGCATGAAAAACTGTTTTTT	CASSSRGTGLHEKLFF
TRBJ2-3	many	.	TRBV4-3	TGCGCCAGCAGCCAAGTGGCAGGGTACACAGATACGCAGTATTTT	CASSQVAGYTDTQYF
TRBJ2-7	.	.	TRBV20-1	TGCAGTGCTGGCGGACATTCCGAGCAGTACTTC	CSAGGHSEQYF
TRBJ2-3	few	.	TRBV6-2/TRBV6-3	TGTGCCAGCAGTTACTGGGGAGATGGAACAGATACGCAGTATTTT	CASSYWGDGTDTQYF
TRBJ2-5	.	.	TRBV3-1	TGTGCCAGCAGCCCTACCTGGCGGGGAAAAGAGACCCAGTACTTC	CASSPTWRGKETQYF
TRBJ2-3	many	.	TRBV29-1	TGCAGCGTTGGAGGGAGAGGGACGCAGTATTTT	CSVGGRGTQYF
TRBJ1-2	.	.	TRBV9	TGTGCCAGCAGCGACATACGGAAGTTGGAAGATGGCTACACCTTC	CASSDIRKLEDGYTF